A single sample is the source of the 16 T cell receptor beta chains below, sequenced in a study of blood T cell repertoires in COVID-19. Using immunoSEQ multiplex PCR, the repertoire was profiled, and TCRdb retains in-frame clones only, with some absent. The table includes some 180,000 clones, roughly 76% detected once. Sample: peripheral blood. These receptors were obtained from a woman aged 45-65 years with active or convalescent COVID-19.

This clone was observed a few times. V gene TRBV5-1 combines with J gene TRBJ2-1; D might be TRBD2 (6 bases). This CDR3 region has 14 residues. The V end lost 4 bases, the J end lost 4 bases, and 12 bases lay between the germline ends. Germline values: CDR1 SGHRS, CDR2 YFSETQ. The CDR3 protein is CASSPGTRYNEQFF. In nucleotides, the CDR3 is TGCGCCAGCAGCCCCGGGACTCGTTACAATGAGCAGTTCTTC.

The chain combines TRBV15 with TRBJ2-1, with 11 bases fitting TRBD2. Germline V lookup: CDR1 LNHNV, CDR2 YYDKDF (reference sequence). The CDR3 spans 16 residues. The ends lost 3 bases at V and 9 bases at J; junction bases unmatched: 10. CDR3 nucleotides: TGTGCCACCAGCAGCCAGCTAGCGGGGGGAAGGGGTGAGCAGTTCTTC. Its protein product is CATSSQLAGGRGEQFF.

DNA of the CDR3: TGTGCCAGCAGTTACTCGGATCCTGAGGAGGCACCCCTCCACTTT. Translating gives CASSYSDPEEAPLHF. The rearrangement joins TRBV6-5 to TRBJ1-6; D ambiguous. The germline CDR1 and CDR2 sequences are MNHEY and SVGAGI. The V end was cut by 0 bases, the J end by 11 bases, with 14 bases between. The CDR3 spans 15 residues.

The chain is built from TRBV7-9 and TRBJ1-1, with D maybe TRBD1 (5 bases). The V gene lost 3 bases and the J gene lost 0 bases, with 11 bases spanning the gap. Germline values: CDR1 SEHNR, CDR2 FQNEAQ (reference sequence). This CDR3 is 15 amino acids long. In DNA, the CDR3 is TGTGCCAGCAGCTTTCAGGCAGGGATGAACACTGAAGCTTTCTTT. Its protein product is CASSFQAGMNTEAFF.

This clone was picked up one time. V gene TRBV5-1 combines with J gene TRBJ2-3, with D possibly being TRBD2 (6 bases). The CDR3 has 16 residues. Germline-derived CDR1 and CDR2 are SGHRS and YFSETQ. Deletions cut 1 base from V and 4 bases from J, with 16 bases between. The CDR3 here is CASSLTRGIGADTQYF. CDR3 coding DNA: TGCGCCAGCAGCTTGACGCGGGGAATCGGAGCAGATACGCAGTATTTT.

The gene calls are TRBV3-1 (or the pseudogene TRBV3-2) and TRBJ2-7, with a possible D match to TRBD2 (5 bases). The V gene lost 0 bases and the J gene lost 3 bases, with 6 bases spanning the gap. Germline V gives CDR1 LGHDT, CDR2 YNNKEL (reference sequence). The CDR3 is 13 residues long. The CDR3 DNA follows: TGTGCCAGCAGCCAAGACCGGGACTACGAGCAGTACTTC. Amino acid sequence: CASSQDRDYEQYF.

This rearrangement joins TRBV11-3 to TRBJ2-3, with no clear D. The CDR3 is made up of 15 amino acids. Germline CDR1 is SGHNT and CDR2 is YENEEA. Trimming cost V 1 base and J 2 bases, with 10 bases left between them. CDR3 sequence: CASSLGAYATDTQYF. CDR3 nucleotides: TGTGCCAGCAGCTTAGGGGCCTACGCCACAGATACGCAGTATTTT.

The chain has TRBV27 and TRBJ2-3; the D is unclear. This CDR3 is 15 amino acids long. The ends were cut back, 0 bases at V and 1 base at J, with 8 bases in the middle. Germline V gene sequence: CDR1 MNHEY, CDR2 SMNVEV (reference sequence). DNA for the CDR3: TGTGCCAGCAGTTTATCGAGACTGGGCACAGATACGCAGTATTTT. This sequence encodes CASSLSRLGTDTQYF.

This chain links TRBV7-9 with TRBJ1-2; weak D call: TRBD1 (5 bases). CDR3 length: 15 amino acids. Germline V gives CDR1 SEHNR, CDR2 FQNEAQ (reference sequence). V was shortened by 0 bases and J by 4 bases, with 12 bases between the two germline ends. CDR3 DNA sequence: TGTGCCAGCAGCTTAGCGGGGGAGGTCGGCTATGGCTACACCTTC. Encoded protein: CASSLAGEVGYGYTF.

V is TRBV6-6 and J is TRBJ1-1; 7 bases are shared with TRBD1. The CDR3 runs 15 residues. With V trimmed by 6 bases and J by 4 bases, 11 bases remained unmatched. Germline V gene sequence: CDR1 MNHNY, CDR2 SVGAGI (reference sequence). The DNA of the CDR3 is TGTGCCAGCAGCGGACAGGTCGGGGCAGGCACTGAAGCTTTCTTT. Encoded protein: CASSGQVGAGTEAFF.

The chain links TRBV6-5 to TRBJ1-2, with D maybe TRBD1 (6 bases). The CDR3 loop spans 12 amino acids. Germline V gene sequence: CDR1 MNHEY, CDR2 SVGAGI. V shed 6 bases and J shed 8 bases, with 13 bases lying between them. The CDR3 loop is CASRGGAPGYTF. Written as DNA, the CDR3 is TGTGCCAGCAGGGGGGGGGCGCCGGGCTACACCTTC.

This sequence joins TRBV14 and TRBJ2-1, with 10 bases identical to TRBD2. This CDR3 has 15 residues. The germline gives CDR1 SGHDN, CDR2 FVKESK. With 3 bases clipped from V and 4 bases from J, the junction kept 3 bases outside the gene matches. Here the CDR3 DNA reads TGTGCCAGCAGCCAGGGACTAGCGAGTTACAATGAGCAGTTCTTC. It specifies CASSQGLASYNEQFF. The whole variable domain, remainder taken from reference TRBV14 and TRBJ2-1, is EAGVTQFPSHSVIEKGQTVTLRCDPISGHDNLYWYRRVMGKEIKFLLHFVKESKQDESGMPNNRFLAERTGGTYSTLKVQPAELEDSGVYFCASSQGLASYNEQFFGPGTRLTVL.

CDR3 DNA sequence: TGTGCCAGCAACATACAGGGGTACATCTCTGAAGCTTTCTTT. Protein sequence: CASNIQGYISEAFF. The V call is TRBV28, the J call TRBJ1-1; 7 nucleotides agree with TRBD1. CDR3 size: 14 residues. CDR1 and CDR2 (germline): MDHEN, SYDVKM. With V trimmed by 7 bases and J by 6 bases, 11 bases remained unmatched.

The CDR3 here is CASSLILAGVNEQFF. The CDR3 bases are TGTGCCAGCAGCTTAATACTAGCGGGAGTCAATGAGCAGTTCTTC. The chain recombines TRBV7-3 with TRBJ2-1, with TRBD2 identical over 11 bases. Trimming at V came to 1 base and at J to 6 bases, leaving 2 bases not matched to a gene. The CDR3 covers 15 residues. Germline CDR1 reads SGHTA; CDR2 reads FQGTGA.

This clone was picked up one time. The chain employs TRBV7-2 and TRBJ2-7; 8 nucleotides align to TRBD2. Germline V lookup: CDR1 SGHTA, CDR2 FQGNSA. This CDR3 has 16 residues. The J segment lost 0 bases and the V segment lost 5 bases, leaving 9 bases of the junction unmatched. Here the CDR3 reads CASSPRSGRSSYEQYF. The CDR3 DNA reads as TGTGCCAGCAGCCCCCGAAGCGGGAGAAGCTCCTACGAGCAGTACTTC.

This chain joins TRBV2 and TRBJ1-4; 7 bases are a match to TRBD1. Germline V CDR1 and CDR2: SNHLY, FYNNEI. Trimming cost V 5 bases and J 4 bases; bases outside gene matches: 7. This CDR3 spans 15 amino acids. The chain's CDR3 is CASSLGGIGNEKLFF. The CDR3 coding sequence is TGTGCCAGCAGTTTAGGGGGCATCGGTAATGAAAAACTGTTTTTT.